Presented here are 17 T cell receptor beta chains from one specimen sequenced in a study of T-cell memory formation after mild COVID-19. TCRdb fed the 5' RACE reads into MiXCR, producing one record per CDR3 protein. The data hold approximately 340,000 distinct CDR3 sequences, with about 15% observed a single time. The sequencing sample was made of PBMCs or a T cell subset sorted from them (not recorded which). These receptors all stem from a man aged 18 to 35 who had mild COVID-19 (a few samples of this study predate the infection). Cell type and time point are not known.

The sample holds a few counts of this clonotype. The chain combines TRBV4-1 with TRBJ1-5; D is perhaps TRBD1 (5 bases). Looked up from germline, CDR1 is MGHRA and CDR2 is YSYEKL. The CDR3 length is 15 residues. The V end was cut by 0 bases, the J end by 3 bases, with 9 bases between. CDR3: CASSQDAGSNQPQHF. The CDR3, as DNA: TGCGCCAGCAGCCAAGACGCAGGGTCCAATCAGCCCCAGCATTTT.

This clonotype has just a few counts. This rearrangement joins TRBV20-1 to TRBJ2-3; D is perhaps TRBD1 (6 bases). CDR1 is DFQATT and CDR2 is SNEGSKA in the germline V gene (reference sequence). The CDR3 consists of 14 residues. Trimming stripped 3 bases from V and 1 base from J, with 11 bases between. The CDR3 protein is CSASEGVGTDTQYF. The CDR3 DNA reads as TGCAGTGCTAGTGAGGGGGTGGGCACAGATACGCAGTATTTT.

The table lists this clonotype with many counts. The V and J genes are TRBV4-1 and TRBJ2-2; D is perhaps TRBD1 or TRBD2 (5 bases each). Between the trimmed V and J ends, which lost 3 bases and 3 bases, there was a span of 17 bases. The CDR3 runs to 17 residues. Germline V lookup: CDR1 MGHRA, CDR2 YSYEKL. The CDR3 loop reads CASSHQGAPRDTGELFF. In DNA form, the CDR3 reads TGCGCCAGCAGCCATCAAGGGGCCCCGCGGGACACCGGGGAGCTGTTTTTT.

This clonotype showed up just a few times. V usage is TRBV6-2 or TRBV6-3 and J usage is TRBJ2-7, with no clear D. The V and J ends lost 4 bases and 3 bases respectively, with 10 bases between them. The CDR3 covers 13 residues. The germline V gene has CDR1 MNHEY and CDR2 SVGEGT. CDR3 bases: TGTGCCAGCAGTTGGGCCGGCCGCTACGAGCAGTACTTC. Translating gives CASSWAGRYEQYF.

The chain has TRBV7-2 and TRBJ1-5; possible D gene TRBD1, 5 bases. Trimming pared 5 bases from V and 5 bases from J, leaving 13 bases between. The germline gives CDR1 SGHTA, CDR2 FQGNSA. The CDR3 covers 14 residues. CDR3 sequence (DNA): TGTGCCAGCAGCGCGACGGTGGGGGATCAGCCCCAGCATTTT. It is translated as CASSATVGDQPQHF. Looking up the rest from reference TRBV7-2 and TRBJ1-5 gives the full variable domain: GAGVSQSPSNKVTEKGKDVELRCDPISGHTALYWYRQSLGQGLEFLIYFQGNSAPDKSGLPSDRFSAERTGGSVSTLTIQRTQQEDSAVYLCASSATVGDQPQHFGDGTRLSIL.

The chain has TRBV5-1 and TRBJ2-3, with 11 bases matching TRBD2. The CDR3 sequence is 14 residues long. V trimming: 4 bases; J trimming: 6 bases; junction bases outside the gene matches: 4. Germline values: CDR1 SGHRS, CDR2 YFSETQ. The CDR3 DNA follows: TGCGCCAGCAGCGTAGCGGGGGGGGCCGATACGCAGTATTTT. This gives the protein CASSVAGGADTQYF.

The rearrangement uses TRBV6-6 and TRBJ2-3; D remains unclear. From germline, CDR1 is MNHNY and CDR2 SVGAGI (reference sequence). Trimming removed 0 bases at V and 6 bases at J, with 10 bases between. CDR3 length: 14 amino acids. The CDR3 protein is CASSYSPLGDTQYF. The CDR3 DNA reads TGTGCCAGCAGTTACTCCCCCCTGGGGGATACGCAGTATTTT.

As concerns this clonotype: The germline gene is not matched at one end of the junction; a read error may be the cause. The chain joins TRBV5-1 to TRBJ1-2; 7 bases line up with TRBD1. Germline assignment: CDR1 SGHRS and CDR2 YFSETQ. The CDR3 spans 13 residues. CDR3 protein: CASSLGGRYGYTF. CDR3 in DNA: TGTGCCAGCAGCTTAGGGGGCCGGTATGGCTACACCTTC.

V is TRBV28 and J is TRBJ1-1, with D tentatively TRBD1 (5 bases). Trimming took 7 bases from V and 1 from J, leaving 16 bases between them. Germline V gene lookup returns CDR1 MDHEN and CDR2 SYDVKM. The CDR3 consists of 15 residues. For the CDR3, the DNA is TGTGCCAGCACCATTCGTGGGGGGGGGAACACTGAAGCTTTCTTT. It is translated as CASTIRGGGNTEAFF.

This clonotype was detected many times. The chain employs TRBV7-9 and TRBJ1-6; D is perhaps TRBD1 (5 bases). The CDR3 covers 14 residues. Germline V gives CDR1 SEHNR, CDR2 FQNEAQ (reference sequence). The V end lost 2 bases, the J end lost 4 bases, and 6 bases lay between the germline ends. CDR3 loop: CASSLRGYNSPLHF. For the CDR3, the DNA is TGTGCCAGCAGCTTACGGGGGTATAATTCACCCCTCCACTTT.

This clonotype appeared a few times. The chain recombines TRBV6-6 with TRBJ2-3; 15 nucleotides match TRBD2. With 2 bases clipped from V and 3 bases from J, the junction kept 3 bases outside the gene matches. Germline V gene data show CDR1 as MNHNY and CDR2 as SVGAGI (reference sequence). The CDR3 has 17 residues. CDR3 DNA sequence: TGTGCCAGCAGTTACGGACTAGCGGGGGGGCTGACAGATACGCAGTATTTT. Protein sequence: CASSYGLAGGLTDTQYF.

This clonotype was detected many times. The rearrangement links TRBV5-1 to TRBJ1-2; D possibly corresponds to TRBD1 (5 bases). Trimming shortened V by 5 bases and J by 5 bases, and 13 bases separated the two germline ends. There are 13 residues in the CDR3. Germline V gene sequence: CDR1 SGHRS, CDR2 YFSETQ. The CDR3 here is CASSFDGGYGYTF. The CDR3 DNA follows: TGCGCCAGCAGTTTCGACGGGGGATATGGCTACACCTTC.

The genes are TRBV5-1 and TRBJ2-6, with D possibly TRBD1 on 5 matching bases. In germline, CDR1 is SGHRS, CDR2 YFSETQ. The CDR3 spans 17 residues. Trimming cost V 8 bases and J 0 bases, with 18 bases left between them. CDR3 DNA sequence: TGCGCCAGTACTGAAGGCAGGGCGAGCTCTGGGGCCAACGTCCTGACTTTC. It is translated as CASTEGRASSGANVLTF.

The V and J genes are TRBV25-1 and TRBJ2-7; D gene unclear. The CDR3 runs 13 residues. V dropped 4 bases and J dropped 2 bases, with 9 bases sitting between them. CDR1 and CDR2 from the germline V gene are MGHDK and SYGVNS. CDR3 protein: CASSGPLAYEQYF. The CDR3, as DNA: TGTGCCAGCAGTGGACCGCTGGCCTACGAGCAGTACTTC.

This clonotype has only a few counts. V is TRBV12-3 or TRBV12-4 and J is TRBJ1-1; a possible D gene is TRBD1 (6 bases). Trimming pared 7 bases from V and 3 bases from J, leaving 12 bases between. CDR3 length equals 13 residues. The CDR3 region has the DNA TGTGCCAGCATACCCGGGGGCTACACTGAAGCTTTCTTT. It yields the protein CASIPGGYTEAFF.

This clonotype was recorded a few times. The J gene is TRBJ2-2, the V gene TRBV20-1; 11 bases are a match to TRBD2. V was pared by 7 bases and J by 0 bases, with 4 bases of the junction left unmatched. Per germline, CDR1 DFQATT and CDR2 SNEGSKA (reference sequence). The CDR3 has 15 residues. DNA of the CDR3: TGCAGTGTGAAGACTAGCGGGGCGAACACCGGGGAGCTGTTTTTT. Its protein product is CSVKTSGANTGELFF.

This clonotype was seen only a few times. V and J are TRBV20-1 and TRBJ2-2, with D perhaps TRBD1 or TRBD2 (5 bases each). Between the trimmed V and J ends, which lost 3 bases and 0 bases, there was a span of 14 bases. The CDR3 is 16 amino acids. Germline assignment: CDR1 DFQATT and CDR2 SNEGSKA (reference sequence). CDR3 sequence (DNA): TGCAGTGCTAGGGATGCTGGGACGGCGAACACCGGGGAGCTGTTTTTT. Encoded protein: CSARDAGTANTGELFF.